The rows below give T cell receptor beta chains drawn from one sample of a study of patients and donors after allogeneic stem cell transplantation. In TCRdb, the RT-PCR reads were re-called with MiXCR into one record per CDR3 protein. The sample has 160,000 or so distinct CDR3 sequences, roughly 22% seen once. Material: blood, either unsorted or a sorted T cell fraction (not recorded which). The origin of the receptors is a human donor who was either an allogeneic HSCT recipient or a stem cell or donor lymphocyte infusion donor (not recorded which). It is not recorded whose cells these are; they may come from a transplant donor. The CDR3 runs from the conserved cysteine through the conserved F or W. A D gene is named only where the DNA matches it firmly. Size is omitted from some rows. Given values are once, few, many or a class for expanded clones.

V	length	J	D	size	DNA	CDR3
TRBV21-1	15	TRBJ2-7	-	-	TGTGCCAGCAGCAAAGGCCCCGGACACTCATACGAGCAGTACTTC	CASSKGPGHSYEQYF
TRBV20-1	11	TRBJ2-7	TRBD1	-	TGCAGTGCTAGGGACAGGGAGGAGCAGTACTTC	CSARDREEQYF
TRBV27	16	TRBJ1-1	TRBD1	few	TGTGCCAGCAGTCAAGGGACAGGAGTTATGAACACTGAAGCTTTCTTT	CASSQGTGVMNTEAFF
TRBV11-2	14	TRBJ1-4	-	many	TGTGCCAGCAGCTTAGTTTGGGGGGGTGAAAAACTGTTTTTT	CASSLVWGGEKLFF
TRBV12-3/TRBV12-4	14	TRBJ1-2	-	-	TGTGCCAGCAGTCGCACCCCGGGCCTCTATGGCTACACCTTC	CASSRTPGLYGYTF
TRBV5-1	16	TRBJ2-5	-	-	TGCGCCAGCAGCTTGGATGCAGGGCTTAAACAAGAGACCCAGTACTTC	CASSLDAGLKQETQYF
TRBV7-9	13	TRBJ2-1	-	once	TGTGCCAGCAGCAACGGCCTCTACAATGAGCAGTTCTTC	CASSNGLYNEQFF
TRBV2	14	TRBJ2-2	-	few	TGTGCCAGCAAGGGATACCCAAACACCGGGGAGCTGTTTTTT	CASKGYPNTGELFF
TRBV2	16	TRBJ1-2	TRBD1	few	TGTGCCAGCAGTGAGAACCCGGGACAGAGGTTGTATGGCTACACCTTC	CASSENPGQRLYGYTF
TRBV20-1	14	TRBJ1-2	TRBD1	few	TGCAGTGCTAGGATGGGACAGGGGAACTATGGCTACACCTTC	CSARMGQGNYGYTF
TRBV6-2/TRBV6-3	17	TRBJ1-6	-	-	TGTGCCAGCAGTACCGCTTTCGGCGGCCTGGGCAATTCACCCCTCCACTTT	CASSTAFGGLGNSPLHF
TRBV20-1	14	TRBJ1-5	TRBD1	-	TGCAGTGCTAGACCCGGGACAGGGAATCAGCCCCAGCATTTT	CSARPGTGNQPQHF
TRBV24-1	15	TRBJ2-1	TRBD2	-	TGTGCCACCAGTGATTGGGCGGGAGGGGACGATGAGCAGTTCTTC	CATSDWAGGDDEQFF
TRBV20-1	16	TRBJ2-1	TRBD2	few	TGCAGTGCTAGAACAGTGGCTAGCGGCTCCTACAATGAGCAGTTCTTC	CSARTVASGSYNEQFF
TRBV12-3/TRBV12-4	16	TRBJ2-2	-	few	TGTGCCAGCAGTTTAGCTCCACACGCGAACACCGGGGAGCTGTTTTTT	CASSLAPHANTGELFF
TRBV14	16	TRBJ2-7	TRBD1	few	TGTGCCAGCAGCCAAGCCCCGACAGGGGGTGCGTACGAGCAGTACTTC	CASSQAPTGGAYEQYF
TRBV20-1	15	TRBJ2-4	TRBD2	few	TGCAGTGCTAGGGGAAACGGGGGGAGTGTAAACATTCAGTACTTC	CSARGNGGSVNIQYF
TRBV11-2	12	TRBJ2-5	-	-	TGTGCCAGCAGCTTAATCCGGGAGACCCAGTACTTC	CASSLIRETQYF
TRBV20-1	11	TRBJ2-1	-	-	TGCAGTGTAGCGGAGGGCAATGAGCAGTTCTTC	CSVAEGNEQFF
TRBV20-1	10	TRBJ1-1	-	many	TGCAGTGCTATGGGGACTGAAGCTTTCTTT	CSAMGTEAFF
TRBV6-1	14	TRBJ2-3	TRBD1	-	TGTGCCAGCAGTGTCCGACAGGGGACAGATACGCAGTATTTT	CASSVRQGTDTQYF
TRBV7-2	16	TRBJ2-3	TRBD1	-	TGTGCCAGCAGCTTAACAGGGGGCCCTAGCACAGATACGCAGTATTTT	CASSLTGGPSTDTQYF
TRBV28	15	TRBJ2-7	TRBD1	-	TGTGCCAGCATTAGGGGGACAGGGTCCCCACGCGAGCAGTACTTC	CASIRGTGSPREQYF
TRBV29-1	15	TRBJ1-4	-	few	TGCAGCGTTACGTCGGACGGGCCAGTGAGGGAAAAACTGTTTTTT	CSVTSDGPVREKLFF
TRBV29-1	13	TRBJ1-1	TRBD1	few	TGCAGCGTTAGGGACAGCATGAACACTGAAGCTTTCTTT	CSVRDSMNTEAFF
TRBV29-1	13	TRBJ2-7	TRBD2	few	TGCAGCGTAGGACTAGCGGAGACCTACGAGCAGTACTTC	CSVGLAETYEQYF
TRBV3-1	15	TRBJ2-7	TRBD1	-	TGTGCCAGCAGCCAAGGGACAGGGAATCGCTACGAGCAGTACTTC	CASSQGTGNRYEQYF
TRBV6-2/TRBV6-3	18	TRBJ2-7	-	-	TGTGCCAGCAGTTACTCGGGACCCAGATTCAATAAAGACTACGAGCAGTACTTC	CASSYSGPRFNKDYEQYF
TRBV6-5	13	TRBJ2-7	-	-	TGTGCCAGCAGCCTTCGTGGGGGTAAGGAGCAGTACTTC	CASSLRGGKEQYF
TRBV6-5	16	TRBJ1-1	-	-	TGTGCCAGCAGTTCCTCCGCACGGGGGCCGAACACTGAAGCTTTCTTT	CASSSSARGPNTEAFF
TRBV5-1	12	TRBJ2-1	-	few	TGCGCCAGCAGCTCCTGGACGGACGGTTCGTTCTTC	CASSSWTDGSFF
TRBV20-1	15	TRBJ2-1	TRBD2	-	TGCAGTGCTAGAGAATCTAGCGGGGGGGCTGATGAGCAGTTCTTC	CSARESSGGADEQFF
TRBV18	13	TRBJ2-1	-	-	TGTGCCAGCTCAAGCGACTTATACAATGAGCAGTTCTTC	CASSSDLYNEQFF
TRBV7-2	17	TRBJ2-2	-	few	TGTGCCAGCAGCTTAGGATCCGGGACGGCGAACACCGGGGAGCTGTTTTTT	CASSLGSGTANTGELFF
TRBV12-3/TRBV12-4	14	TRBJ1-5	-	few	TGTGCCAGCAGTTTTCGGGAACAGGGTCGGCCCCAGCATTTT	CASSFREQGRPQHF
TRBV5-1	12	TRBJ2-3	-	few	TGCGCCAGCACCTTATACCGAGGGACGCAGTATTTT	CASTLYRGTQYF
TRBV20-1	13	TRBJ1-1	-	few	TGCAGTGCACACGGGACTTCAGGCACTGAAGCTTTCTTT	CSAHGTSGTEAFF
TRBV3-1	13	TRBJ1-5	-	-	TGTGCCAGCAGCCAAGAAGGATTTCAGCCCCAGCATTTT	CASSQEGFQPQHF
TRBV6-1	14	TRBJ1-1	TRBD1	-	TGTGCCAGCTTCTGGACAGGAATGAACACTGAAGCTTTCTTT	CASFWTGMNTEAFF
TRBV5-5	15	TRBJ2-3	-	-	TGTGCCAGCAGCTTCCCGGGGGGCGAAACAGATACGCAGTATTTT	CASSFPGGETDTQYF
TRBV20-1	15	TRBJ2-1	TRBD1	-	TGCAGTTCTACAGGGGATCTCTCAACAATAGATGAGCAGTTCTTC	CSSTGDLSTIDEQFF
TRBV25-1	18	TRBJ2-1	-	-	TGTGCCAGCAGTGACCGACGCGGGGCTACGAGCTCCTACAATGAGCAGTTCTTC	CASSDRRGATSSYNEQFF
TRBV29-1	14	TRBJ2-5	-	few	TGCAGCGTTGATGCCTGGACGGGCCAAGAGACCCAGTACTTC	CSVDAWTGQETQYF
TRBV12-3/TRBV12-4	20	TRBJ1-6	TRBD1	many	TGTGCCAGCAGTCCAGGACAGGCCGGACTAGCAAGCTCCTATAATTCACCCCTCCACTTT	CASSPGQAGLASSYNSPLHF
TRBV6-4	16	TRBJ2-1	-	-	TGTGCCAGCAGTGACCTGGGCGGAAGCTCCTACAATGAGCAGTTCTTC	CASSDLGGSSYNEQFF
TRBV20-1	14	TRBJ2-1	-	-	TGCAGTGCTTACCGGGACCCCCACAGCAGTGAGCAGTTCTTC	CSAYRDPHSSEQFF
TRBV10-3	13	TRBJ2-1	-	-	TGTGCCATCGAGAGGGGCCTTAACAATGAGCAGTTCTTC	CAIERGLNNEQFF
TRBV20-1	12	TRBJ2-2	-	few	TGCAGTGCTAGAAGGGACACCGGGGAGCTGTTTTTT	CSARRDTGELFF
TRBV4-1	15	TRBJ2-2	TRBD2	-	TGCGCCAGCAGCCAAGGAGCGGGAGACACCGGGGAGCTGTTTTTT	CASSQGAGDTGELFF
TRBV29-1	12	TRBJ2-4	TRBD1	-	TGCAGCGGTGGACAGGGGGAAAACATTCAGTACTTC	CSGGQGENIQYF
TRBV9	12	TRBJ1-1	-	few	TGTGCCAGTTCCCCCGTGAACACTGAAGCTTTCTTT	CASSPVNTEAFF
TRBV25-1	13	TRBJ2-5	-	-	TGTGCCAGCAGTGAATGGCTAAAGGAGACCCAGTACTTC	CASSEWLKETQYF